The sequence of this TCR beta chain was determined in a study of cytomegalovirus exposure and HLA in healthy donors. The PCR had 60 Vbeta and 13 Jbeta primers. Sequencing was performed with immunoSEQ multiplex PCR; in TCRdb, only in-frame clones are kept and a portion is missing. This table holds about 150,000 clones, about 70% found once. Trimming shortened V by 6 bases and J by 8 bases, and 13 bases separated the two germline ends. The V gene's germline CDR1 is SGHRS and CDR2 YFSETQ. The CDR3 length is 12 residues. The chain uses TRBV5-1 and TRBJ2-3; D may be TRBD2 (6 bases). The material sequenced was PBMCs. This sequence was found in a young man in good health and CMV-seropositive. The CDR3 sequence is CASKSGGATQYF. CDR3 in DNA: TGCGCCAGCAAATCCGGGGGAGCTACGCAGTATTTT.